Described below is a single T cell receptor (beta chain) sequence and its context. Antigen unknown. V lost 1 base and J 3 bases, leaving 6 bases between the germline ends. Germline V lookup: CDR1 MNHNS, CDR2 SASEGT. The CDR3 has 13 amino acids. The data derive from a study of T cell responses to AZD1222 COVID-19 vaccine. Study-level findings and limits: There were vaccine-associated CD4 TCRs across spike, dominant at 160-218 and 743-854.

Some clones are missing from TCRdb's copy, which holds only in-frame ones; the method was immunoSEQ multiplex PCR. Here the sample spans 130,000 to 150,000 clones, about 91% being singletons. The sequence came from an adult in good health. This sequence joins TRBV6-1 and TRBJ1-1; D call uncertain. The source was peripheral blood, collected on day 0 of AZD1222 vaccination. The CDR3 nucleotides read TGTGCCAGCAGTGAAGTTGGGGACACTGAAGCTTTCTTT. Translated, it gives CASSEVGDTEAFF.